This TCR beta chain was obtained from a study of T cell repertoires in cytomegalovirus infection (dated by TCRdb to the late 2010s). At the level of the whole study: The peptide stimulations were aimed at well-studied HLA-B-restricted epitopes as well as recently identified HLA-C-restricted CMV epitopes, whose presentation resists viral immunomodulation. Because public TCR beta signatures pointed to carriage of CMV infection together with the matching HLA type, the HLA type of each donor mattered for the analysis.

The sequencing machine was an Illumina HiSeq 1500. TCRdb ran its own pipeline on the public reads, namely fastp trimming at Q25 and MiXCR clone calling, and kept in-frame beta chains. Every entry covers one CDR3 protein and lists the most common genes and DNA from its rows. The sample table records around 900,000 distinct CDR3 sequences; 30% to 40% of these occur just once. Of the sample, 13% is held by the ten largest clones. In the paper's terms, the treatment or condition label means: in vitro stimulation with specific CMV peptide epitopes to enrich CMV-specific T cells. There are a few counts of this clonotype. Its antigen is still unknown. The input lacks base qualities; no much larger clone sits a single base away. Looking up the germline V gene yields CDR1 SGHNT and CDR2 YENEEA. The CDR3 starts with the cysteine, ends with the phenylalanine, and has 16 residues. Just the 48-base CDR3 DNA is kept, in frame starting at base 1. At the junction V is shortened by 5 bases and J by 4 bases; bases outside the gene matches: 10.

The investigation overall reported the following: The ex vivo response was dominated by HLA-C-restricted CMV-specific TCR beta clonotypes, and the single most frequent clonotype in two of eight donors was supplied by these HLA-C-restricted clonotypes. In both this cohort and an independent cohort of 350 or so donors, the cumulative frequency of public TCR beta family members distinguished carriers of CMV infection plus the relevant HLA type.

Recombination joined TRBV11-3 with TRBJ2-2; TRBD1 matches 7 bases in the middle. The material was cultured CD8+ T cells from PBMCs, obtained from culture after CMV antigen stimulation. The origin of this receptor is a human donor in good health (CMV status not recorded). Some clones in this sample may be carry-over from other donors' samples. The CDR3 loop reads CASSPRTGSSTGELFF. The DNA sequence follows: TGTGCCAGCAGCCCCAGGACAGGTTCGAGCACCGGGGAGCTGTTTTTT.